These 27 T cell receptor beta chains were sequenced from one sample in a study of post-analysis software for immune sequencing data. cDNA libraries for TCR beta contained unique molecular identifiers. TCRdb independently ran MiXCR on the PCR reads; one entry per CDR3 protein. Among approximately 630,000 distinct CDR3 sequences, over 45% were seen once, and the ten largest hold about 11%. Study-level points and caveats: Roughly five TRBV segments appeared more often in patients than in controls, and TRBV5-6, TRBV5-1 and TRBV20-1 were among these.

Their recognized antigens are unknown. What was sequenced was blood. The receptors were sampled from a girl aged 2 to 10 with multiple sclerosis.

J is TRBJ2-5 and V is TRBV11-1, with D perhaps TRBD1 (7 bases). The CDR3 is 22 amino acids. CDR1 SGHAT and CDR2 FQDESV come from the germline V gene (reference sequence). The germline V and J ends were trimmed by 5 bases and 11 bases, with 45 bases remaining between them. In nucleotides, the CDR3 is TGTGCCAGCAGCCTCAACCGGGGACAGTGGTCTCTTGGGGTTGAGGGGGGTAATGAGCAGTACTTC. Translating gives CASSLNRGQWSLGVEGGNEQYF.

This clonotype was counted between two and nine times. V is TRBV6-2 or TRBV6-3 and J is TRBJ1-1; tentative D call: TRBD1 (5 bases). CDR3 length equals 13 residues. V lost 6 bases to trimming and J lost 2 bases, with 10 bases between them. CDR1 is MNHEY and CDR2 is SVGEGT in the germline V gene. In nucleotides, the CDR3 is TGTGCCAGCAGACCCGGGGCCAACACTGAAGCTTTCTTT. Encoded protein: CASRPGANTEAFF.

The rearrangement links TRBV5-1 to TRBJ2-7; possible D gene TRBD2, 5 bases. The CDR3 is 14 residues long. Deletions cut 5 bases from V and 2 bases from J, with 14 bases between. Germline loops: CDR1 SGHRS, CDR2 YFSETQ. CDR3 nucleotides: TGCGCCAGCAGTCCTACTAGGGCAACCTACGAGCAGTACTTC. As protein: CASSPTRATYEQYF. Together with reference TRBV5-1 and TRBJ2-7, the CDR3 gives the full variable domain: KAGVTQTPRYLIKTRGQQVTLSCSPISGHRSVSWYQQTPGQGLQFLFEYFSETQRNKGNFPGRFSGRQFSNSRSEMNVSTLELGDSALYLCASSPTRATYEQYFGPGTRLTVT.

Only a few counts were recorded for this clonotype. This chain connects TRBV27 to TRBJ2-4, with TRBD1 matching 8 bases. The J call may be in error: the DNA end matches TRBJ2-7 better. Germline V lookup: CDR1 MNHEY, CDR2 SMNVEV (reference sequence). The CDR3 covers 14 residues. The CDR3: CASSLETGAGEQYF. In DNA, the CDR3 is TGTGCCAGCAGTTTAGAGACAGGGGCAGGCGAGCAGTACTTC.

The chain carries TRBV29-1 and TRBJ2-7; TRBD1 agrees at 7 bases. Per germline, CDR1 SQVTM and CDR2 ANQGSEA. This CDR3 has 16 residues. CDR3 in amino acids: CSVRDSFGIGAYEQYF. The CDR3, as DNA: TGCAGTGTCCGGGACAGTTTTGGCATAGGGGCCTACGAGCAGTACTTC.

This clonotype turned up a few times. This sequence joins TRBV7-2 and TRBJ2-3; perhaps TRBD1 as D (5 bases). Germline V gene sequence: CDR1 SGHTA, CDR2 FQGNSA. With 3 bases removed from V and 8 bases from J, the gap between germline ends came to 12 bases. The CDR3 has 13 amino acids. In DNA, the CDR3 is TGTGCCAGCAGCTTGGGGCGACCCGCTACGCAGTATTTT. It specifies CASSLGRPATQYF.

V gene TRBV5-1 combines with J gene TRBJ2-2; 11 bases fit TRBD2. With V trimmed by 4 bases and J by 7 bases, 6 bases remained unmatched. The CDR3 sequence is 15 residues long. Germline CDR1 is SGHRS and CDR2 is YFSETQ. This CDR3 reads CASSKLAGDIGELFF. Here the CDR3 DNA reads TGCGCCAGCAGCAAACTAGCGGGGGACATCGGGGAGCTGTTTTTT.

This clonotype was detected only a few times. The CDR3 protein is CSARVLLNYGYTF. The CDR3 DNA follows: TGCAGTGCTAGAGTACTCCTAAACTATGGCTACACCTTC. The chain couples TRBV20-1 to TRBJ1-2; D call uncertain. The CDR3 is 13 residues long. With 1 base removed from V and 2 bases from J, the gap between germline ends came to 8 bases. Germline V CDR1 and CDR2: DFQATT, SNEGSKA (reference sequence).

The chain uses TRBV10-3 and TRBJ2-7; D ambiguous. The CDR3 is 13 amino acids. The V end was cut by 6 bases, the J end by 1 base, with 10 bases between. Germline V gene sequence: CDR1 ENHRY, CDR2 SYGVKD. The CDR3 DNA follows: TGTGCCATCAGCCTGACGGATTCCTACGAGCAGTACTTC. This codes for CAISLTDSYEQYF.

This clonotype was observed a handful of times. The chain couples TRBV20-1 to TRBJ2-1, with a weak D call TRBD1 (6 bases). This CDR3 region has 18 residues. The germline CDR1 and CDR2 sequences are DFQATT and SNEGSKA (reference sequence). The V end lost 5 bases, the J end lost 0 bases, and 23 bases lay between the germline ends. CDR3 residues: CSAFIRDIASSSYNEQFF. The CDR3 DNA is TGCAGTGCTTTTATCCGGGACATTGCCTCGAGCTCCTACAATGAGCAGTTCTTC.

This clonotype was seen a handful of times. The rearrangement uses TRBV24-1 and TRBJ2-5; D is perhaps TRBD1 or TRBD2 (5 bases each). Germline V lookup: CDR1 KGHDR, CDR2 SFDVKD. The CDR3 is 14 amino acids. Trimming removed 4 bases at V and 3 bases at J, with 11 bases between. CDR3 DNA sequence: TGTGCCACCAGTGACGGGGCCAGGGAAGAGACCCAGTACTTC. This sequence encodes CATSDGAREETQYF.

The chain joins TRBV3-1 to TRBJ2-7; D is uncertain. Trimming stripped 0 bases from V and 0 bases from J, with 9 bases between. The CDR3 extends over 15 amino acids. Germline V gene lookup returns CDR1 LGHDT and CDR2 YNNKEL (reference sequence). The CDR3 DNA is TGTGCCAGCAGCCAAGATCCCCTCGCCTCCTACGAGCAGTACTTC. This sequence encodes CASSQDPLASYEQYF.

V usage is TRBV3-1 and J usage is TRBJ2-3, with TRBD1 identical over 12 bases. Germline V gene data show CDR1 as LGHDT and CDR2 as YNNKEL (reference sequence). V shed 5 bases, J shed 6 bases, and the junction held 6 bases outside the gene matches. CDR3 length: 15 amino acids. Here the CDR3 DNA reads TGTGCCAGCAGCATAGGGACAGGGGGCAGGGATACGCAGTATTTT. It translates to CASSIGTGGRDTQYF.

This chain joins TRBV11-3 and TRBJ2-1; TRBD2 matches 9 bases. The CDR3 is made up of 15 amino acids. Trimming cost V 5 bases and J 10 bases; bases outside gene matches: 12. CDR1 is SGHNT and CDR2 is YENEEA in the germline V gene. CDR3 protein: CASSRGGALAGEQFF. The CDR3, as DNA: TGTGCCAGCAGCCGGGGAGGGGCTCTAGCGGGGGAGCAGTTCTTC.

This chain joins TRBV6-5 and TRBJ2-3; 10 bases line up with TRBD2. With V trimmed by 4 bases and J by 3 bases, 10 bases remained unmatched. The CDR3 loop spans 17 amino acids. Germline CDR1 and CDR2: MNHEY and SVGAGI. CDR3 bases: TGTGCCAGCAGTTCCTTTGTTAGTAGCGGGAGGACAGATACGCAGTATTTT. It encodes CASSSFVSSGRTDTQYF.

The V call is TRBV7-2, the J call TRBJ2-5; 7 bases match TRBD2. This CDR3 spans 18 amino acids. Looked up from germline, CDR1 is SGHTA and CDR2 is FQGNSA. Losses at the gene ends were 1 base for V and 3 bases for J; bases not matched to a gene: 14. The CDR3 DNA follows: TGTGCCAGCAGCTTAGTACTCCTATATAAGCGGGAAGAAGAGACCCAGTACTTC. Residues: CASSLVLLYKREEETQYF.

This clonotype was seen just once. The chain combines TRBV20-1 with TRBJ2-5, with 10 nucleotides matching TRBD2. The CDR3 contains 14 residues. From germline, CDR1 is DFQATT and CDR2 SNEGSKA (reference sequence). V shed 5 bases and J 5 bases; nucleotides not matched to a gene: 8. The CDR3 loop reads CSADLAGAGETQYF. The CDR3 region has the DNA TGCAGTGCTGACCTAGCGGGAGCGGGTGAGACCCAGTACTTC.

In this sample, this clonotype turned up a few times. The chain has TRBV5-6 and TRBJ2-7; 7 bases align to TRBD1. The J segment lost 2 bases and the V segment lost 3 bases, leaving 8 bases of the junction unmatched. CDR3 length: 15 residues. Germline CDR1 reads SGHDT; CDR2 reads YYEEEE. The CDR3 loop is CASSSWDSDTYEQYF. The CDR3 region has the DNA TGTGCCAGCAGCTCATGGGACAGCGACACCTACGAGCAGTACTTC. The variable domain in full, completed from reference TRBV5-6 and TRBJ2-7, reads DAGVTQSPTHLIKTRGQQVTLRCSPKSGHDTVSWYQQALGQGPQFIFQYYEEEERQRGNFPDRFSGHQFPNYSSELNVNALLLGDSALYLCASSSWDSDTYEQYFGPGTRLTVT.

The CDR3, as DNA: TGCGCCAGCAGCCAGGGAGGGGTCGCAACTAATGAAAAACTGTTTTTT. Translation gives CASSQGGVATNEKLFF. The chain carries TRBV4-3 and TRBJ1-4; D possibly corresponds to TRBD1 (5 bases). The germline gives CDR1 LGHNA, CDR2 YSLEER. V was pared by 3 bases and J by 0 bases, with 11 bases between. This CDR3 has 16 amino acids.

The V gene is TRBV6-2 or TRBV6-3, the J gene TRBJ2-1; D is perhaps TRBD2 (5 bases). CDR1 is MNHEY and CDR2 is SVGEGT in the germline V gene. This CDR3 region has 14 residues. The V and J ends lost 6 bases and 10 bases respectively, with 19 bases between them. The CDR3 region is CASRSRTVLGEQFF. CDR3 sequence (DNA): TGTGCCAGCAGGAGTCGGACTGTCCTGGGGGAGCAGTTCTTC.

The CDR3 sequence is CASSLDPTSGRACEQFF. CDR3 in DNA: TGTGCCAGCAGTTTAGACCCGACTAGCGGGAGGGCTTGTGAGCAGTTCTTC. V is TRBV28 and J is TRBJ2-1, with 14 nucleotides matching TRBD2. The CDR3 has 17 residues. The junction had 9 bases not matched to a gene; V was cut back by 2 bases and J by 9 bases. CDR1 and CDR2 (germline): MDHEN, SYDVKM.

This clonotype was seen repeatedly, ten times or more. This chain connects TRBV12-3 or TRBV12-4 to TRBJ2-5, with D perhaps matching TRBD1 (6 bases). The CDR3 contains 14 residues. The ends were cut back, 6 bases at V and 1 base at J, with 12 bases in the middle. CDR3 residues: CASRTGTSQETQYF. CDR3 nucleotides: TGTGCCAGCAGGACCGGGACATCCCAAGAGACCCAGTACTTC.

This chain links TRBV4-1 with TRBJ2-1; D could derive from TRBD1 or TRBD2 (5 bases each). CDR1 is MGHRA, CDR2 YSYEKL, per germline. The V end lost 2 bases, the J end lost 4 bases, and 21 bases lay between the germline ends. This CDR3 has 18 residues. The CDR3 protein is CASSQSPGPPKSYNEQFF. As DNA, the CDR3 is TGCGCCAGCAGCCAATCTCCGGGACCACCGAAATCGTACAATGAGCAGTTCTTC.

J is TRBJ2-3 and V is TRBV24-1, with a tentative D call TRBD2 (5 bases). This CDR3 spans 16 amino acids. V was cut by 3 bases and J by 8 bases, with 20 bases left in between. The germline gives CDR1 KGHDR, CDR2 SFDVKD. The CDR3 spells CATSDPGRGGEGTQYF. The CDR3 DNA is TGTGCCACCAGTGATCCTGGTCGTGGCGGCGAGGGTACGCAGTATTTT.

The chain carries TRBV12-3 or TRBV12-4 and TRBJ2-5; 11 bases agree with TRBD1. Unmatched junction bases numbered 10, after V lost 5 bases and J lost 5 bases. The CDR3 length is 16 residues. CDR3 nucleotides: TGTGCCAGCAGTCCTACCGGGACAGGGGGTACGGAGACCCAGTACTTC. Translated: CASSPTGTGGTETQYF.

This clonotype was counted once. V and J are TRBV3-1 and TRBJ1-2, with D tentatively TRBD1 (5 bases). The V end lost 1 base, the J end lost 8 bases, and 14 bases lay between the germline ends. Germline values: CDR1 LGHDT, CDR2 YNNKEL (reference sequence). This CDR3 is built from 14 residues. CDR3 DNA sequence: TGTGCCAGCAGCCAAGTGGGCAGGGTCGAGGGCTACACCTTC. This codes for CASSQVGRVEGYTF.

V is TRBV21-1 and J is TRBJ2-4; the D segment call TRBD1 is taken from the table without a DNA check. TRBV21-1 constitutes a pseudogene. The length of the CDR3 is 16 residues. CDR3 bases: TGTGCCAGCTGCGAACAGGGGAATACGGCCAAAAACATTCAGTACTTC. Residues: CASCEQGNTAKNIQYF.